The rows below give T cell receptor beta chains drawn from one sample of a study of T cells in Graves' hyperthyroidism and ophthalmopathy. One entry per CDR3 protein, called by TCRdb with MiXCR from the multiplex PCR reads. The sample lists under 350,000 distinct CDR3 sequences; 15% to 20% were seen once. Sequences were obtained from blood. The receptors here all came from a woman between 50 and 59 years old with Graves' hyperthyroidism. Each CDR3 is given with its conserved first and last residue. Fields, in order: clone size, V gene, J gene, D gene, CDR3 DNA, CDR3 protein. The D gene is left open where the match is weak. Not all rows give a size; the values are once, few, many and, for expanded clones, a class.

clone size: many; V gene: TRBV7-2; J gene: TRBJ1-2; D gene: TRBD1; CDR3 DNA: TGTGCCAGCAGCTTAGGTCAGGGGGCTTACTATGGCTACACCTTC; CDR3 protein: CASSLGQGAYYGYTF
clone size: NA; V gene: TRBV28; J gene: TRBJ2-3; D gene: TRBD2; CDR3 DNA: TGTGCCAGCCCGAGAAGTAGCGGGACTACCCAAACTAGCACAGATACGCAGTATTTT; CDR3 protein: CASPRSSGTTQTSTDTQYF
clone size: few; V gene: TRBV20-1; J gene: TRBJ2-1; D gene: NA; CDR3 DNA: TGCAGTGCTAGAGTGACAGGTAATGAGCAGTTCTTC; CDR3 protein: CSARVTGNEQFF
clone size: many; V gene: TRBV5-1; J gene: TRBJ2-1; D gene: TRBD2; CDR3 DNA: TGCGCCAGCAGCTTAGATCTAGCGGGGGTATACAATGAGCAGTTCTTC; CDR3 protein: CASSLDLAGVYNEQFF
clone size: many; V gene: TRBV7-8; J gene: TRBJ2-1; D gene: NA; CDR3 DNA: TGTGCCAGCAGCTTATCTAGGCTTGGTGCTAACAATGAGCAGTTCTTC; CDR3 protein: CASSLSRLGANNEQFF
clone size: NA; V gene: TRBV19; J gene: TRBJ2-3; D gene: NA; CDR3 DNA: TGTGCCAGTAGTACCTTAACGGACAACACAGATACGCAGTATTTT; CDR3 protein: CASSTLTDNTDTQYF
clone size: many; V gene: TRBV3-1; J gene: TRBJ2-3; D gene: NA; CDR3 DNA: TGTGCCAGCAGCCACGGGACTTACGTCCGGGATACGCAGTATTTT; CDR3 protein: CASSHGTYVRDTQYF
clone size: many; V gene: TRBV20-1; J gene: TRBJ2-5; D gene: TRBD1; CDR3 DNA: TGCAGTGTACAGGGGAACCAAGAGACCCAGTACTTC; CDR3 protein: CSVQGNQETQYF
clone size: many; V gene: TRBV3-1; J gene: TRBJ1-1; D gene: NA; CDR3 DNA: TGTGCCAGCAGCCAAGTTAATTTTGATGAAGCTTTCTTT; CDR3 protein: CASSQVNFDEAFF
clone size: NA; V gene: TRBV10-3; J gene: TRBJ2-2; D gene: NA; CDR3 DNA: TGTGCCATCAGTGAGTCGGACGAATCGAACACCGGGGAGCTGTTTTTT; CDR3 protein: CAISESDESNTGELFF
clone size: few; V gene: TRBV20-1; J gene: TRBJ2-1; D gene: TRBD2; CDR3 DNA: TGCAGTGCTAGAGATCGACTAGCGGACAATGAGCAGTTCTTC; CDR3 protein: CSARDRLADNEQFF
clone size: few; V gene: TRBV5-1; J gene: TRBJ2-3; D gene: NA; CDR3 DNA: TGCGCCAGCAGCTTGGACAGCAACACAGATACGCAGTATTTT; CDR3 protein: CASSLDSNTDTQYF
clone size: many; V gene: TRBV27; J gene: TRBJ2-1; D gene: TRBD2; CDR3 DNA: TGTGCCAGCAACGGAGCGGGGCACAATGAGCAGTTCTTC; CDR3 protein: CASNGAGHNEQFF
clone size: many; V gene: TRBV18; J gene: TRBJ2-7; D gene: TRBD1; CDR3 DNA: TGTGCCAGCTCACGCGGGACAGGCTCCTACGAGCAGTACTTC; CDR3 protein: CASSRGTGSYEQYF
clone size: many; V gene: TRBV2; J gene: TRBJ2-3; D gene: NA; CDR3 DNA: TGTGCCAGCAGTCGATCGAGCGGAGTCACAGATACGCAGTATTTT; CDR3 protein: CASSRSSGVTDTQYF
clone size: many; V gene: TRBV12-3/TRBV12-4; J gene: TRBJ1-2; D gene: NA; CDR3 DNA: TGTGCCAGCAGTTTTGCTTCCCAGGGCTATGGCTACACCTTC; CDR3 protein: CASSFASQGYGYTF
clone size: NA; V gene: TRBV4-2; J gene: TRBJ1-2; D gene: TRBD1; CDR3 DNA: TGTGCCAGCAGCCAGGACAGGGGCCGGTACACCTTC; CDR3 protein: CASSQDRGRYTF
clone size: NA; V gene: TRBV14; J gene: TRBJ2-1; D gene: NA; CDR3 DNA: TGTGCCAGCAGCCGGAGGGAGTGGGAGCAGTTCTTC; CDR3 protein: CASSRREWEQFF
clone size: NA; V gene: TRBV5-1; J gene: TRBJ2-3; D gene: NA; CDR3 DNA: TGCGCCAGCAGCTTACAGGGAAGCACAGATACGCAGTATTTT; CDR3 protein: CASSLQGSTDTQYF
clone size: few; V gene: TRBV28; J gene: TRBJ2-2; D gene: NA; CDR3 DNA: TGTGCCAGCAGTTCGGTGGGGGGGCGGCTCACCGGGGAGCTGTTTTTT; CDR3 protein: CASSSVGGRLTGELFF
clone size: few; V gene: TRBV4-1; J gene: TRBJ2-3; D gene: TRBD1; CDR3 DNA: TGCGCCAGCAGCCAACCATTGGACAGGGGGGAGGCAGATACGCAGTATTTT; CDR3 protein: CASSQPLDRGEADTQYF
clone size: few; V gene: TRBV3-1; J gene: TRBJ1-1; D gene: TRBD1; CDR3 DNA: TGTGCCAGCAATCTACAGGGGGCGTCGACTGGAGCTTTCTTT; CDR3 protein: CASNLQGASTGAFF
clone size: NA; V gene: TRBV18; J gene: TRBJ1-5; D gene: NA; CDR3 DNA: TGTGCCAGCTCACCCACAATGGGGGGGGCTCAGCCCCAGCATTTT; CDR3 protein: CASSPTMGGAQPQHF
clone size: NA; V gene: TRBV9; J gene: TRBJ1-2; D gene: TRBD1; CDR3 DNA: TGTGCCAGCAGCGTGGGACAGGGGGGCTATGGCTACACCTTC; CDR3 protein: CASSVGQGGYGYTF
clone size: many; V gene: TRBV27; J gene: TRBJ2-1; D gene: NA; CDR3 DNA: TGTGCCAGCAGTTTGTCAGGTGGCAATCATCATGAGCAGTTCTTC; CDR3 protein: CASSLSGGNHHEQFF
clone size: many; V gene: TRBV5-1; J gene: TRBJ1-2; D gene: TRBD1; CDR3 DNA: TGCGCCAGCAGCTCCCGGACAGGGGGAGATGGCTACACCTTC; CDR3 protein: CASSSRTGGDGYTF
clone size: NA; V gene: TRBV27; J gene: TRBJ1-1; D gene: TRBD1; CDR3 DNA: TGTGCCAGCAGTTTAGGGACAGGGTCTGCGCTCACTGAAGCTTTCTTT; CDR3 protein: CASSLGTGSALTEAFF
clone size: many; V gene: TRBV28; J gene: TRBJ2-1; D gene: NA; CDR3 DNA: TGTGCCAGCAGTTTTATCGGACATGAGCAGTTCTTC; CDR3 protein: CASSFIGHEQFF